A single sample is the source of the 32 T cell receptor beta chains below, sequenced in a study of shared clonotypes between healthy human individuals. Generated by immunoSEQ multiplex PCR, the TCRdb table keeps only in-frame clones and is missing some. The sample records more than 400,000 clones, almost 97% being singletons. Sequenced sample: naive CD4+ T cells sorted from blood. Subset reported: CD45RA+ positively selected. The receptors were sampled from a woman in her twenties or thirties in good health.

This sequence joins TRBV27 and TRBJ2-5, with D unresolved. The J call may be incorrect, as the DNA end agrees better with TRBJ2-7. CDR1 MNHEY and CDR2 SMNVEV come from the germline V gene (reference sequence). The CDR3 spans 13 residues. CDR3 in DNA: TGTGCCAGCAGTTTATCGTATGAGCACGAGCAGTACTTC. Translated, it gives CASSLSYEHEQYF.

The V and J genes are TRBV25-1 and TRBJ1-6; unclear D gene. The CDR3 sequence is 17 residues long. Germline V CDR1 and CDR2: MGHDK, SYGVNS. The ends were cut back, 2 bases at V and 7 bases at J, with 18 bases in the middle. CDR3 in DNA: TGTGCCAGCAGTGAAAACGATCCCCTTTCGTCGAATTCACCCCTCCACTTT. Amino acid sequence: CASSENDPLSSNSPLHF.

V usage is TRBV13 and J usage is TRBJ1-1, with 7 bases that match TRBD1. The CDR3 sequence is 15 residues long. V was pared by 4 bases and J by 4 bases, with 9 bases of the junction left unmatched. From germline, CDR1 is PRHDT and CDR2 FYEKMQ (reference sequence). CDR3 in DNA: TGTGCCAGCAGCTCAGACAGGGACGGGATCACTGAAGCTTTCTTT. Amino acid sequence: CASSSDRDGITEAFF.

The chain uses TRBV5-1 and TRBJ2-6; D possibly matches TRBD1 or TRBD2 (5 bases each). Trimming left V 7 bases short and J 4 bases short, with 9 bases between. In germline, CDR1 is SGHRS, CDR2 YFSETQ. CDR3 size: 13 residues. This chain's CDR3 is CASRDLGANVLTF. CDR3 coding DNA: TGCGCCAGCCGGGACCTCGGGGCCAACGTCCTGACTTTC. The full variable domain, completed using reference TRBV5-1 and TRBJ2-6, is KAGVTQTPRYLIKTRGQQVTLSCSPISGHRSVSWYQQTPGQGLQFLFEYFSETQRNKGNFPGRFSGRQFSNSRSEMNVSTLELGDSALYLCASRDLGANVLTFGAGSRLTVL.

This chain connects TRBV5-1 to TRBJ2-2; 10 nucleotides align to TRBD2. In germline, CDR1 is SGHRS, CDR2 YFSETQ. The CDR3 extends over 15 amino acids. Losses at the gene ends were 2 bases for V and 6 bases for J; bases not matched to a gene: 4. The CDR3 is CASSFALAGAGELFF. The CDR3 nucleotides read TGCGCCAGCAGCTTTGCCCTAGCGGGAGCCGGGGAGCTGTTTTTT.

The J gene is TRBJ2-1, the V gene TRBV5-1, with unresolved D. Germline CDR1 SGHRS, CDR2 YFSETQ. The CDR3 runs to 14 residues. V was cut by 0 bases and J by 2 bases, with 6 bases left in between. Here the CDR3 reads CASSLGGAYNEQFF. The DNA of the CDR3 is TGCGCCAGCAGCTTGGGAGGCGCCTACAATGAGCAGTTCTTC.

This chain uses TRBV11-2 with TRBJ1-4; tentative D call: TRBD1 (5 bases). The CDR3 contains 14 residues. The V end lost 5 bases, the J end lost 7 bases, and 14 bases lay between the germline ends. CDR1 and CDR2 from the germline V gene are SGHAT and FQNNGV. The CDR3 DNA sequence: TGTGCCAGCAGCCCCGGGGCCACCTTTGAAAAACTGTTTTTT. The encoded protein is CASSPGATFEKLFF.

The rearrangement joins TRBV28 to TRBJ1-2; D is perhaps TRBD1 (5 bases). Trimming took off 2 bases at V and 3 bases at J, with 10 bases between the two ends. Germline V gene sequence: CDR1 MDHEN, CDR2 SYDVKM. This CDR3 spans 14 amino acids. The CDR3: CASSLNQGYYGYTF. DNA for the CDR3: TGTGCCAGCAGTTTAAATCAGGGTTACTATGGCTACACCTTC.

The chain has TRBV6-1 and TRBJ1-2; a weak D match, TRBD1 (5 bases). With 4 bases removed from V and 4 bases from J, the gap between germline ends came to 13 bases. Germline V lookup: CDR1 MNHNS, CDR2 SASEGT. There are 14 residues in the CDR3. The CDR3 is CASSGWGIGYGYTF. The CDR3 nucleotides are TGTGCCAGCAGTGGTTGGGGGATAGGCTATGGCTACACCTTC.

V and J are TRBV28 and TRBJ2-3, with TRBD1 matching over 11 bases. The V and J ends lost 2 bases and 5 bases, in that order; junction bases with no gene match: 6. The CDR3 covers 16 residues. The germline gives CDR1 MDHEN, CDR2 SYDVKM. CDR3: CASSLKDRGLRDTQYF. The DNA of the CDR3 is TGTGCCAGCAGTTTAAAGGACAGGGGGCTTAGAGATACGCAGTATTTT.

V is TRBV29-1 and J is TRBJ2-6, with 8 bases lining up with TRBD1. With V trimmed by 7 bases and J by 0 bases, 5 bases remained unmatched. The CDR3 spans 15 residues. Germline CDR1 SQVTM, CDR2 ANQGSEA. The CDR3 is CSAWTGLSGANVLTF. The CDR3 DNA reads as TGCAGCGCCTGGACAGGGCTCTCTGGGGCCAACGTCCTGACTTTC.

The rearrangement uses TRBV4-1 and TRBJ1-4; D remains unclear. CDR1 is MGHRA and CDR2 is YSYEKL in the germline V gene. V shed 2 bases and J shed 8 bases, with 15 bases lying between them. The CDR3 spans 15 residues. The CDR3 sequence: CASSQSILSSEKLFF. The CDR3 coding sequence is TGCGCCAGCAGCCAATCGATCCTCAGTTCCGAAAAACTGTTTTTT.

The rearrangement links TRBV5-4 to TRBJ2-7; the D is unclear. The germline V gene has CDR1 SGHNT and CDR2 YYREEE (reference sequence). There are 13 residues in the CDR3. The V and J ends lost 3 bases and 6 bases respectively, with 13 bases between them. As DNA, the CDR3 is TGTGCCAGCAGCTCCGACTCCTCCCCCGAGCAGTACTTC. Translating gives CASSSDSSPEQYF.

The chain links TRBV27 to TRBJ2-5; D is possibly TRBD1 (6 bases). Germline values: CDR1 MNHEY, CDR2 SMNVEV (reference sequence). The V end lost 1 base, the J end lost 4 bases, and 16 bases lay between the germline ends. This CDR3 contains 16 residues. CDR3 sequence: CASSLYRMSRGETQYF. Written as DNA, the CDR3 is TGTGCCAGCAGTTTATATCGAATGAGCAGGGGAGAGACCCAGTACTTC.

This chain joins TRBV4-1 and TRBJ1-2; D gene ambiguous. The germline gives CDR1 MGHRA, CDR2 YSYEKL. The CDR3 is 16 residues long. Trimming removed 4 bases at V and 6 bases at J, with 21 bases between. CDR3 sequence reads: CASSPTPGLTGHGYTF. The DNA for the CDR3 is TGCGCCAGCAGCCCAACGCCGGGATTGACTGGTCATGGCTACACCTTC.

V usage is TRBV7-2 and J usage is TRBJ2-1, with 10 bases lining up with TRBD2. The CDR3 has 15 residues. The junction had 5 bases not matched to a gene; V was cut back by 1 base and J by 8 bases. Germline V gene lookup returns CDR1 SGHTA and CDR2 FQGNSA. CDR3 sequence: CASSLGAGGTYEQFF. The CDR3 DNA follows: TGTGCCAGCAGCTTAGGAGCGGGAGGGACATATGAGCAGTTCTTC.

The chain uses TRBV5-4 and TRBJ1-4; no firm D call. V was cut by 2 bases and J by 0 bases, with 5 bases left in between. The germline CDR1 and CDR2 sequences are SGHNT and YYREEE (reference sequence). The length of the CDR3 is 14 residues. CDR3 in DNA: TGTGCCAGCAGCTTTTGGGCAACTAATGAAAAACTGTTTTTT. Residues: CASSFWATNEKLFF.

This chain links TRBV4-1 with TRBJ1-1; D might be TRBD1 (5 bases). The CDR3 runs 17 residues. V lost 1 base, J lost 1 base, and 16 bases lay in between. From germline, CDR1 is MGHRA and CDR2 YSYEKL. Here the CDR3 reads CASSQAAKGRENTEAFF. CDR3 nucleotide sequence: TGCGCCAGCAGCCAAGCTGCCAAGGGACGGGAGAACACTGAAGCTTTCTTT.

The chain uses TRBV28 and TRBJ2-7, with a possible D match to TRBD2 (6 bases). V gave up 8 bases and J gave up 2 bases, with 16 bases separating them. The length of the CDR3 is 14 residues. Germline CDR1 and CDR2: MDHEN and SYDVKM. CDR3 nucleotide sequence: TGTGCCAGCCACTCGCGGGGAGTCACCTACGAGCAGTACTTC. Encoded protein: CASHSRGVTYEQYF.

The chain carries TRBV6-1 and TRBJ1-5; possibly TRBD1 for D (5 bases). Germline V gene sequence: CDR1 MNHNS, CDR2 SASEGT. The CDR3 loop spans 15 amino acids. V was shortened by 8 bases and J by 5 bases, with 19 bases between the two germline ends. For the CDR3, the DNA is TGTGCCAGCCTATGGACACTAGGGAGGCATCAGCCCCAGCATTTT. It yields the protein CASLWTLGRHQPQHF.

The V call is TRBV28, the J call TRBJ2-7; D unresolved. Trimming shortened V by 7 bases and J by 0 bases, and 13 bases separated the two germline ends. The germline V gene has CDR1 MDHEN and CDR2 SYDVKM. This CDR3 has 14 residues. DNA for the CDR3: TGTGCCAGCACCGTCGGCACGGTCTCCTACGAGCAGTACTTC. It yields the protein CASTVGTVSYEQYF.

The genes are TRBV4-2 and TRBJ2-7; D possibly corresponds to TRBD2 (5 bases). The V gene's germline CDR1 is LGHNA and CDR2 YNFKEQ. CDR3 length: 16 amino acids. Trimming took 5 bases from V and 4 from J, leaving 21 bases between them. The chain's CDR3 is CASSLIRIGVLYEQYF. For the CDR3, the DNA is TGTGCCAGCAGCTTGATCCGAATCGGGGTGCTGTACGAGCAGTACTTC.

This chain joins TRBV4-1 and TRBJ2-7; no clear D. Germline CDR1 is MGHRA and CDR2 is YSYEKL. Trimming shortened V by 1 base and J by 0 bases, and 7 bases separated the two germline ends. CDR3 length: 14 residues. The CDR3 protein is CASSQVSYSYEQYF. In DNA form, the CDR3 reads TGCGCCAGCAGCCAAGTCTCGTACTCCTACGAGCAGTACTTC.

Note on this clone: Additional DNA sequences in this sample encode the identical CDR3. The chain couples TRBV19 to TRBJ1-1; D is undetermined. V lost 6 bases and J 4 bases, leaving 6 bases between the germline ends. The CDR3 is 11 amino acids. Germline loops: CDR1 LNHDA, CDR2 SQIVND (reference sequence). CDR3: CASRRSTEAFF. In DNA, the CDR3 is TGTGCCAGTAGAAGGTCCACTGAAGCTTTCTTT. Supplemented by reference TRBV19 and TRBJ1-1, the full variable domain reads DGGITQSPKYLFRKEGQNVTLSCEQNLNHDAMYWYRQDPGQGLRLIYYSQIVNDFQKGDIAEGYSVSREKKESFPLTVTSAQKNPTAFYLCASRRSTEAFFGQGTRLTVV.

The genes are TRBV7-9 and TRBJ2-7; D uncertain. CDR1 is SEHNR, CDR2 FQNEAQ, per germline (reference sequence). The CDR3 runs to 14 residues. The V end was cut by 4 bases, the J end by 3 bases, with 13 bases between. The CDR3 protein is CASSSQLLSYEQYF. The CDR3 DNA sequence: TGTGCCAGCAGCTCCCAACTCTTGAGCTACGAGCAGTACTTC.

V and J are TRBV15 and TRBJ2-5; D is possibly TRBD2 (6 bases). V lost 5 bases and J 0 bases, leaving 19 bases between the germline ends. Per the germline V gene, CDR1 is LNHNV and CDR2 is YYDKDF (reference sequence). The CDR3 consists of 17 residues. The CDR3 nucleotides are TGTGCCACCAGCGAGAAGCTGGCAAGCGGGTACCAAGAGACCCAGTACTTC. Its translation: CATSEKLASGYQETQYF.

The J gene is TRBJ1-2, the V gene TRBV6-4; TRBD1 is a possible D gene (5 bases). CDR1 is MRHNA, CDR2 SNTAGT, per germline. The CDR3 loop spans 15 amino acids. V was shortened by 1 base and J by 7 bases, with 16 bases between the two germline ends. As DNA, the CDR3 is TGTGCCAGCAGTGACTTCGGTGGGACGACAAGTGGCTACACCTTC. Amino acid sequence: CASSDFGGTTSGYTF.

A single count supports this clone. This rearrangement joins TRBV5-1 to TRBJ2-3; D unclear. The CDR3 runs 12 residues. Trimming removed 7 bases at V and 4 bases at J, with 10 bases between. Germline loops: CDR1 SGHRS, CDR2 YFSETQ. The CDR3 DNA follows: TGCGCCAGCGGCCGTGTAGCAGATACGCAGTATTTT. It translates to CASGRVADTQYF.

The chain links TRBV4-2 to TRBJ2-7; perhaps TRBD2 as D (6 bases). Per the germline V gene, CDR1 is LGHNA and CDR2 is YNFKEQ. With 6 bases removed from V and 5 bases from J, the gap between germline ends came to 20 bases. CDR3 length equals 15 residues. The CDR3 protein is CASSPTGGDEDEQYF. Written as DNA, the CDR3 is TGTGCCAGCAGTCCAACCGGGGGAGATGAAGACGAGCAGTACTTC.

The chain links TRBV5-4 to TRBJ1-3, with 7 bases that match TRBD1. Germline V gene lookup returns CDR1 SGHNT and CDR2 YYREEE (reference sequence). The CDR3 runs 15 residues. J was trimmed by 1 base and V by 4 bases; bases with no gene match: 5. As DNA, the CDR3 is TGTGCCAGCAGCCAAGGGACAGCTTCTGGAAACACCATATATTTT. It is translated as CASSQGTASGNTIYF.

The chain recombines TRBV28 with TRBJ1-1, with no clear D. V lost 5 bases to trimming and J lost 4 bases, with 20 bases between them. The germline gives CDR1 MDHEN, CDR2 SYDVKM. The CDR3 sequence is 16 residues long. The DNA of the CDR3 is TGTGCCAGCAGTATTGAACGGCCGCGAGGTATCACTGAAGCTTTCTTT. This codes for CASSIERPRGITEAFF.

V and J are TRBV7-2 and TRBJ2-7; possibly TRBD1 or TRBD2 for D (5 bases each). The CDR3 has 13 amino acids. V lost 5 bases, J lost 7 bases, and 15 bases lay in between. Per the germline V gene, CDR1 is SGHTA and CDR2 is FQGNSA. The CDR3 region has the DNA TGTGCCAGCAGCCCGGGACCGCCCCGAGAGCAGTACTTC. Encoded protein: CASSPGPPREQYF.